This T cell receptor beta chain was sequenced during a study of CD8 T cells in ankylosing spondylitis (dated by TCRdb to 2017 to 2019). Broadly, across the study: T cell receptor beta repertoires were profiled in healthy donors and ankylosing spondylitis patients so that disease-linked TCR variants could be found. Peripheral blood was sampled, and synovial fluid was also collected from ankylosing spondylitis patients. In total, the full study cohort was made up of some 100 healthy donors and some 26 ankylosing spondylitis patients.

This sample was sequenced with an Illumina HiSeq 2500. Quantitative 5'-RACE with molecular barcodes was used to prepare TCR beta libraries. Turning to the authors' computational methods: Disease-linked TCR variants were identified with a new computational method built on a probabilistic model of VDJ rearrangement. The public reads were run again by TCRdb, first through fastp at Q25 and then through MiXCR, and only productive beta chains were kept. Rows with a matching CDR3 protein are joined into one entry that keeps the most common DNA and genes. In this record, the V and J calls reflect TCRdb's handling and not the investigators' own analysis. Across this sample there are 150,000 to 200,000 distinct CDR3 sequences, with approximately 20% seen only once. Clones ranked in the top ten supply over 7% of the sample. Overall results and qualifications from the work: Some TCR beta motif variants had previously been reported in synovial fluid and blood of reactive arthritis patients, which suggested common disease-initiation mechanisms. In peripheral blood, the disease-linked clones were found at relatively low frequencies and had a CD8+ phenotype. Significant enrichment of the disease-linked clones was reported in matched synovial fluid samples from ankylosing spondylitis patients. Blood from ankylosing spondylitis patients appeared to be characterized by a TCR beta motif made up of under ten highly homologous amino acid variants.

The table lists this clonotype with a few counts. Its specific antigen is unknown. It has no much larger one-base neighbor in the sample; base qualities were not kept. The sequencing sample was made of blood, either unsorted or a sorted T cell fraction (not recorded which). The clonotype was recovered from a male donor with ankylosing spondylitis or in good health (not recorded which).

The DNA sequence is TGTGCCAGCAGCGTAGGATGGCGGGAGGTCTACAATGAGCAGTTCTTC. Translation gives CASSVGWREVYNEQFF. The sequence links TRBV9 to TRBJ2-1; 8 of the junction bases match TRBD2. The CDR3 runs 16 amino acids, cysteine and phenylalanine included. Only the CDR3 portion is preserved as DNA: 48 bases, with reading frame beginning at the first base. CDR1 and CDR2, looked up from the germline V gene, are SGDLS and YYNGEE. V and J are trimmed by 0 bases and 3 bases, and the gene matches miss 5 bases of the junction.